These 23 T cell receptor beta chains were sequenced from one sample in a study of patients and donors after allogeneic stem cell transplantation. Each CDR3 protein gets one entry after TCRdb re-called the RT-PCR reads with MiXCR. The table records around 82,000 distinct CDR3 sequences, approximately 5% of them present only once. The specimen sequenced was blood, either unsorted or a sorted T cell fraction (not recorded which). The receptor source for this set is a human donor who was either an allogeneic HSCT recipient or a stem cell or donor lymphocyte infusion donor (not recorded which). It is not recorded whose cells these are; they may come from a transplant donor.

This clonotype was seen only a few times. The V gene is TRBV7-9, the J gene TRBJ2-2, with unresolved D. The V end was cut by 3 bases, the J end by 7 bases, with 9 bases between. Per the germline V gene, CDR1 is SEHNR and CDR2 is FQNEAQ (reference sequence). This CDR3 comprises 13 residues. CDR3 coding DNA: TGTGCCAGCAGCTTCACCACACTCGGGGAGCTGTTTTTT. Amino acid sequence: CASSFTTLGELFF. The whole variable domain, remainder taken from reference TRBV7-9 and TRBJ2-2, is DTGVSQNPRHKITKRGQNVTFRCDPISEHNRLYWYRQTLGQGPEFLTYFQNEAQLEKSRLLSDRFSAERPKGSFSTLEIQRTEQGDSAMYLCASSFTTLGELFFGEGSRLTVL.

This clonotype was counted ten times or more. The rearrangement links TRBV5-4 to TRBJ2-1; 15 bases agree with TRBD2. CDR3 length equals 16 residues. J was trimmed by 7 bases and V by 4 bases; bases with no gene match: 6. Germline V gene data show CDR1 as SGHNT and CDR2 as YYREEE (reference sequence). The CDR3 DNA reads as TGTGCCAGCAGCCCTCAAGGGACTAGCGGGAGGAATGAGCAGTTCTTC. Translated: CASSPQGTSGRNEQFF.

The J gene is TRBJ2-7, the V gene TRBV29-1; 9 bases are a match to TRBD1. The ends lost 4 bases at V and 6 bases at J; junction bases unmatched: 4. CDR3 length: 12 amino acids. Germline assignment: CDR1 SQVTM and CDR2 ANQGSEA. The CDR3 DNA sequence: TGCAGCGTTGGGGGACAGGGTACCGAGCAGTACTTC. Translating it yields CSVGGQGTEQYF.

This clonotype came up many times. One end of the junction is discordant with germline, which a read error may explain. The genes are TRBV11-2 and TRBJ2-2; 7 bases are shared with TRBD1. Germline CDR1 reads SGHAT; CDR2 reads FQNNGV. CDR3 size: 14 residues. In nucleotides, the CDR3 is TGTGCCAGCAGCGTAGACAGGGAACCCGGGGAGCTGTTTTTT. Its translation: CASSVDREPGELFF.

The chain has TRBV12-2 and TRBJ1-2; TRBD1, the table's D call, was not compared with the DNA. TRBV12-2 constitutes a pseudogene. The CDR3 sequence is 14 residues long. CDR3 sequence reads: CASRSGTASYGYTF. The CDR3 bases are TGTGCAAGTCGCTCCGGGACAGCCAGCTATGGCTACACCTTC.

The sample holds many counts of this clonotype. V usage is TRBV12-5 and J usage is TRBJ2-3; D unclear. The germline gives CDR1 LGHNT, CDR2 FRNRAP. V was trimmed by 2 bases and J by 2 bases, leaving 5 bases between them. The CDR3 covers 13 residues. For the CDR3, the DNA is TGTGCTAGTGGTTTGTACAACACAGATACGCAGTATTTT. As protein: CASGLYNTDTQYF.

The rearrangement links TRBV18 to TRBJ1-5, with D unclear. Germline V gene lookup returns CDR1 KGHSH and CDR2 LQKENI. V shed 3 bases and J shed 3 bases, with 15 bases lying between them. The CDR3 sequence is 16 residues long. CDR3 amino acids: CASSPPNRANNQPQHF. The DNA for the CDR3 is TGTGCCAGCTCACCCCCCAATCGGGCTAACAATCAGCCCCAGCATTTT. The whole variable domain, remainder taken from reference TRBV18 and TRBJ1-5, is NAGVMQNPRHLVRRRGQEARLRCSPMKGHSHVYWYRQLPEEGLKFMVYLQKENIIDESGMPKERFSAEFPKEGPSILRIQQVVRGDSAAYFCASSPPNRANNQPQHFGDGTRLSIL.

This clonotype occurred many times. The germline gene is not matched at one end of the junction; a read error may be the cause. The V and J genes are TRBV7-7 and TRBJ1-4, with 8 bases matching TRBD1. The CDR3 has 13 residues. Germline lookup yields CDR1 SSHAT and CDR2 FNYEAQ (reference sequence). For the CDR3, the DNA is TGTGCTAGCAGCCCCGGACAGGGAGAAAAACTGTTTTTT. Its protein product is CASSPGQGEKLFF.

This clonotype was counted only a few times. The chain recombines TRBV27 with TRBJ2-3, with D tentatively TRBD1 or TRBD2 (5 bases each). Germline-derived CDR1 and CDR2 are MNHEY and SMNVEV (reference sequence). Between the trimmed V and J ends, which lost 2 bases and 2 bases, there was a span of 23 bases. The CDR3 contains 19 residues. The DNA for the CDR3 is TGTGCCAGCAGTTTAAATCTTCGGGGACCATCGACGCACACAGATACGCAGTATTTT. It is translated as CASSLNLRGPSTHTDTQYF.

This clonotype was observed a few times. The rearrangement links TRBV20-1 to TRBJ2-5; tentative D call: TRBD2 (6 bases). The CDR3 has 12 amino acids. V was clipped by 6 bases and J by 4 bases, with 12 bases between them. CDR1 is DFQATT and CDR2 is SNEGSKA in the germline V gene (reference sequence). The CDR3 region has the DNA TGCAGTGCCAGGCTGGGGGGAGAGACCCAGTACTTC. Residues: CSARLGGETQYF.

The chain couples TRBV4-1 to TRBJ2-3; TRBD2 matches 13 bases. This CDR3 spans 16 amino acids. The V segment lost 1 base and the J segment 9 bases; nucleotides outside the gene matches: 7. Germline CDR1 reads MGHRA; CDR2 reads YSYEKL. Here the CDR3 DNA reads TGCGCCAGCAGCCAAGGAAGGACGACTAGCGGGGGGACGCAGTATTTT. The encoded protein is CASSQGRTTSGGTQYF.

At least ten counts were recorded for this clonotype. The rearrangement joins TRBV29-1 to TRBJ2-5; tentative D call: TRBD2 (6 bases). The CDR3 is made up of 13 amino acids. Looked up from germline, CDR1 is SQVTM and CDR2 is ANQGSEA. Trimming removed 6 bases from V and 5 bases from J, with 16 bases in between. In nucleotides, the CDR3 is TGCAGCGTGGCGGGACTCAAGGGGGAGACCCAGTACTTC. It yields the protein CSVAGLKGETQYF.

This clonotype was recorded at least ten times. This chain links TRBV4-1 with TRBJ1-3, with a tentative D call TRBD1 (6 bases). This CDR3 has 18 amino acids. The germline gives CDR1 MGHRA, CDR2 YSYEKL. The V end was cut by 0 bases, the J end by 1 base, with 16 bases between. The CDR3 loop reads CASSQDLRGARSGNTIYF. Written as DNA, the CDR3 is TGCGCCAGCAGCCAAGATCTTCGGGGGGCTAGGTCTGGAAACACCATATATTTT.

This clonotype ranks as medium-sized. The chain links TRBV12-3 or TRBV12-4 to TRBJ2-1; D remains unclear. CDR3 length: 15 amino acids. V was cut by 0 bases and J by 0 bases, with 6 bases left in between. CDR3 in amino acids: CASSLARRSYNEQFF. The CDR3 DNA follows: TGTGCCAGCAGTTTAGCCCGCCGCTCCTACAATGAGCAGTTCTTC.

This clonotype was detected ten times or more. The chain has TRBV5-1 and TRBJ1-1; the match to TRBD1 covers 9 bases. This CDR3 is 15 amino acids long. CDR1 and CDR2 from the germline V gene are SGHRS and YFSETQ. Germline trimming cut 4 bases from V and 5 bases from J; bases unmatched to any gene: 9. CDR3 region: CASSDGTGFVTEAFF. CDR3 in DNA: TGCGCCAGCAGCGACGGGACAGGGTTTGTTACTGAAGCTTTCTTT.

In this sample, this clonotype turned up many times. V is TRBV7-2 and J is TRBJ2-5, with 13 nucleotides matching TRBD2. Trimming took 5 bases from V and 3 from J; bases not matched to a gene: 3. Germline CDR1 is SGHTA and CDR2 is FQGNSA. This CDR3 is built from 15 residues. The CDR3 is CASSRGLAGEETQYF. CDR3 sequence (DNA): TGTGCCAGCAGCAGAGGACTAGCGGGAGAAGAGACCCAGTACTTC. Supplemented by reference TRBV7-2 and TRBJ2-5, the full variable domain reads GAGVSQSPSNKVTEKGKDVELRCDPISGHTALYWYRQSLGQGLEFLIYFQGNSAPDKSGLPSDRFSAERTGGSVSTLTIQRTQQEDSAVYLCASSRGLAGEETQYFGPGTRLLVL.

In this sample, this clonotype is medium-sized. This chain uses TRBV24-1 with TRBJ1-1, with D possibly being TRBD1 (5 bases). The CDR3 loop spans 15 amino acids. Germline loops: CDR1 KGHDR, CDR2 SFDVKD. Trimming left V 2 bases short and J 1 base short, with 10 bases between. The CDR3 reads CATSDSGTGNTEAFF. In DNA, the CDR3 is TGTGCCACCAGTGATTCGGGGACTGGGAACACTGAAGCTTTCTTT.

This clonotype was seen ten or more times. This CDR3 reads CASSRAGPIIGNQPQHF. CDR3 in DNA: TGCGCCAGCAGCCGCGCGGGACCGATAATAGGCAATCAGCCCCAGCATTTT. The rearrangement links TRBV4-1 to TRBJ1-5, with D tentatively TRBD1 (5 bases). Trimming removed 4 bases at V and 2 bases at J, with 18 bases between. The CDR3 totals 17 residues. In germline, CDR1 is MGHRA, CDR2 YSYEKL.

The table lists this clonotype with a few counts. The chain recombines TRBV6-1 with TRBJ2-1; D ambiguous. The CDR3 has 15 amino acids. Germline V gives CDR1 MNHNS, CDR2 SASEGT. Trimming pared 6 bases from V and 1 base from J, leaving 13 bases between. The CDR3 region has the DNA TGTGCCAGCAGGAAAGAACCCGTTTCCTACAATGAGCAGTTCTTC. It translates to CASRKEPVSYNEQFF.

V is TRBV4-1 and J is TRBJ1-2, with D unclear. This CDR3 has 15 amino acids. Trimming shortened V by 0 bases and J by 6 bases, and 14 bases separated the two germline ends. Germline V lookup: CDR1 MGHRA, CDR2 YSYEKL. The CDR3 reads CASSQDDRLGNGYTF. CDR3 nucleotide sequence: TGCGCCAGCAGCCAAGATGATCGTTTGGGGAATGGCTACACCTTC.

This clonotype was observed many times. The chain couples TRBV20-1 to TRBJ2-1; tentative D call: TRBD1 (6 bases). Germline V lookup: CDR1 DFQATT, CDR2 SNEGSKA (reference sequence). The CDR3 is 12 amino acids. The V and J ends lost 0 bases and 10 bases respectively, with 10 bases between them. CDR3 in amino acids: CSAREGGWEQFF. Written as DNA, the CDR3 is TGCAGTGCTAGAGAAGGGGGTTGGGAGCAGTTCTTC.

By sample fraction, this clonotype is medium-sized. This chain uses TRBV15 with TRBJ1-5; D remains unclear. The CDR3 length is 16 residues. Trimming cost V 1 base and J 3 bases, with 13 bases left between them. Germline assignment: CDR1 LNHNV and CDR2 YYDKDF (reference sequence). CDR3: CATSRVPPEANQPQHF. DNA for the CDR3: TGTGCCACCAGCAGAGTCCCCCCTGAGGCCAATCAGCCCCAGCATTTT.

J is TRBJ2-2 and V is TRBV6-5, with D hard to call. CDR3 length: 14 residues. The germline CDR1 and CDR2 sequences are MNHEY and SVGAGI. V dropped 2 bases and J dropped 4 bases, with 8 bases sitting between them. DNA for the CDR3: TGTGCCAGCAGTTACACCCACACCACCGGGGAGCTGTTTTTT. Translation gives CASSYTHTTGELFF.